This TCR beta chain is drawn from a study of regulatory T cells in long-lasting Graves disease. As for the study in general: Over 5 years of antithyroid drugs plus positive TSH receptor antibodies defined persistent Graves' disease.

Time point given: persistent/refractory GD, antithyroid drugs over 5 years with positive TRAb. From RNA extracted from PBMCs, the TCR library was made. Study observations and caveats: Persistent disease samples used TRBV28, TRBJ1-2 and TRBJ2-5 preferentially.

Through Arm-PCR of CDR3 regions and iRepertoire HTBI primers, TCR beta libraries were built. TCRdb redid the calling of the multiplex PCR reads with MiXCR, one entry per CDR3 protein. The sample lists around 400,000 distinct CDR3 sequences, around 20% seen once, with about a quarter in the top ten. This clonotype has ten or more counts. Its antigen remains unidentified. Trimming took 7 bases from V and 3 from J, leaving 9 bases between them. The CDR3 consists of 12 residues. Per germline, CDR1 MDHEN and CDR2 SYDVKM. The origin of this receptor is a female donor with Graves disease. The genes are TRBV28 and TRBJ1-2; D gene unclear. The material was peripheral blood mononuclear cells (PBMCs), obtained when the disease was refractory, from a patient treated with antithyroid drugs. The CDR3: CASIGVDYGYTF. For the CDR3, the DNA is TGTGCCAGCATAGGAGTTGACTATGGCTACACCTTC.